The TCR beta chain described here comes from a study of Ad26.COV2.S vaccination and SARS-CoV-2 variants. Study background: The study gave Ad26.COV2.S intramuscularly, once or twice 56 days apart. Study observations and caveats: Among vaccine recipients, spike-specific TCR breadth exceeded that of placebo recipients. Reportedly, after vaccination the spike-specific CD8+ and CD4+ T cell responses displayed substantial breadth.

Stated treatment: roughly 20 received Ad26.COV2.S at low or high dose, single or two shots; roughly 5 received placebo; per-sample allocation not given. Collection of samples fell on day 63 after the first vaccine or placebo injection. TCRdb's copy holds only in-frame clones and misses some; the assay was immunoSEQ multiplex PCR. Found here are more than 300,000 clones, 85% of them singletons; the top ten hold around 2.2%. About this clone itself: Antigen unknown.

Trimming pared 2 bases from V and 7 bases from J, leaving 7 bases between. CDR3 size: 12 residues. Germline CDR1 reads SGHDT; CDR2 reads YYEEEE. The chain employs TRBV5-6 and TRBJ1-3; D uncertain. The sequencing used peripheral blood, collected in a trial of Ad26.COV2.S vaccine versus placebo. The sequence was collected from a person between 18 and 65 years old who received the Ad26.COV2.S COVID-19 vaccine or a placebo. The CDR3 DNA reads as TGTGCCAGCAGCTTCCGAGGTAACACCATATATTTT. Protein product: CASSFRGNTIYF.